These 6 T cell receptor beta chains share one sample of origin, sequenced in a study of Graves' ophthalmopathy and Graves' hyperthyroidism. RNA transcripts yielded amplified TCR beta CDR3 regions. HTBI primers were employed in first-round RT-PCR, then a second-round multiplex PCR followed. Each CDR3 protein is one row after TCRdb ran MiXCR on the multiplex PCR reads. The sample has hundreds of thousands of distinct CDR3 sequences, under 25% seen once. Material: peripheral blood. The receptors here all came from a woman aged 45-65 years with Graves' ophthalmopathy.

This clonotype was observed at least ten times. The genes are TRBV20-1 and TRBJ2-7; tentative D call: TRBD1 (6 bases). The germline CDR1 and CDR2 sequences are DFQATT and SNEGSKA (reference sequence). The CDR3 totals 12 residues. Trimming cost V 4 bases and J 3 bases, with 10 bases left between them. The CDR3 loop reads CSAILQGYEQYF. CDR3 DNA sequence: TGCAGTGCTATTTTACAGGGCTACGAGCAGTACTTC.

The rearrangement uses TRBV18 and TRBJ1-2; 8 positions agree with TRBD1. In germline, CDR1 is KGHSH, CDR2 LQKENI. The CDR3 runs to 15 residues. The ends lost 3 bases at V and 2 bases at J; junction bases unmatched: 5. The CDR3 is CASSPGTGPNYGYTF. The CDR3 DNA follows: TGTGCCAGCTCACCCGGGACAGGACCAAACTATGGCTACACCTTC.

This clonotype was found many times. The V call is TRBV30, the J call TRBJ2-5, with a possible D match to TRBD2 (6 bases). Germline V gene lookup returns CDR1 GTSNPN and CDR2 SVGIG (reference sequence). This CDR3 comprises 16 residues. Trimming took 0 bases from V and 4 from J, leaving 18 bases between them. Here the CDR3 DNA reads TGTGCCTGGAGTGTAACGGACGGGGGATGGGGAGAGACCCAGTACTTC. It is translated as CAWSVTDGGWGETQYF.

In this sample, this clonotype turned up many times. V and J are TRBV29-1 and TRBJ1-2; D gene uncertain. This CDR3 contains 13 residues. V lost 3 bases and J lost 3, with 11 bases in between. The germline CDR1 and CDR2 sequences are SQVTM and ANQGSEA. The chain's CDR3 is CSVESGSDYGYTF. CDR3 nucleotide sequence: TGCAGCGTTGAGTCGGGGTCCGACTATGGCTACACCTTC.

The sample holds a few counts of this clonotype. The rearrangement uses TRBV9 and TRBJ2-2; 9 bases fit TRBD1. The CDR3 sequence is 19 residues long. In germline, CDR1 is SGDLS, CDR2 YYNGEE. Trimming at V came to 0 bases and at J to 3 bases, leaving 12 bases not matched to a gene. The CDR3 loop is CASSVVLGTGSMDTGELFF. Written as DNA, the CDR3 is TGTGCCAGCAGCGTAGTACTGGGGACAGGGAGTATGGACACCGGGGAGCTGTTTTTT.

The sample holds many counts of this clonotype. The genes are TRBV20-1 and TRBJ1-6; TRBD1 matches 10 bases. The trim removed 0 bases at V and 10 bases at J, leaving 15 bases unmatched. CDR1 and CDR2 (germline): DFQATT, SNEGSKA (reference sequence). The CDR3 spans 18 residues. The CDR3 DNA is TGCAGTGCTAGAGAAGCGACAGGGGGCAGCGTAGGGAGGTCACCCCTCCACTTT. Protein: CSAREATGGSVGRSPLHF.